This TCR beta chain is from a study of identical twins. Trimming left V 7 bases short and J 4 bases short, with 16 bases between. The CDR3 is 14 residues long. CDR1 SQVTM and CDR2 ANQGSEA come from the germline V gene. Study-wide points: Within beta out-of-frame sequences, the excess sharing observed between twins was weaker. Conclusions leaned on cross-sectional statistical analysis and did not track the same donors over time.

This clonotype came up many times. Antigen specificity is unknown. TCRdb re-called the 5' RACE reads through MiXCR, storing one row per CDR3 protein. Of approximately 690,000 distinct CDR3 sequences detected, around 5.7% appear once; the ten largest clones hold around 1.9%. V usage is TRBV29-1 and J usage is TRBJ2-2; no clear D. The clonotype was recovered from a man between 18 and 35 years old in good health. The sequencing sample was made of naive T cells sorted from blood. CDR3 sequence (DNA): TGCAGCGGTGGGCAAAGGGCAGGCACCGGGGAGCTGTTTTTT. Translated, it gives CSGGQRAGTGELFF.